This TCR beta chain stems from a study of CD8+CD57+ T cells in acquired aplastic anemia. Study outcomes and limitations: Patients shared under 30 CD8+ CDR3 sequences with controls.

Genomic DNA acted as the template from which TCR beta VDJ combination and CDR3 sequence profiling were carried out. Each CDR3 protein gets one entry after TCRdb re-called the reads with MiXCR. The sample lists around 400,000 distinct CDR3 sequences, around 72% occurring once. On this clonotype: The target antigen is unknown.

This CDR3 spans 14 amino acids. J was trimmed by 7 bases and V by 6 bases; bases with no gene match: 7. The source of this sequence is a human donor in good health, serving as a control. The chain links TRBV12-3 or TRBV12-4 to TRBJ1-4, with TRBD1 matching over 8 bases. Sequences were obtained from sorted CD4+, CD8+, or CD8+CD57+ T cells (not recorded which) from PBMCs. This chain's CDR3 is CASSPDRDGEKLFF. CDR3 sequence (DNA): TGTGCCAGCAGCCCGGACAGGGATGGTGAAAAACTGTTTTTT.